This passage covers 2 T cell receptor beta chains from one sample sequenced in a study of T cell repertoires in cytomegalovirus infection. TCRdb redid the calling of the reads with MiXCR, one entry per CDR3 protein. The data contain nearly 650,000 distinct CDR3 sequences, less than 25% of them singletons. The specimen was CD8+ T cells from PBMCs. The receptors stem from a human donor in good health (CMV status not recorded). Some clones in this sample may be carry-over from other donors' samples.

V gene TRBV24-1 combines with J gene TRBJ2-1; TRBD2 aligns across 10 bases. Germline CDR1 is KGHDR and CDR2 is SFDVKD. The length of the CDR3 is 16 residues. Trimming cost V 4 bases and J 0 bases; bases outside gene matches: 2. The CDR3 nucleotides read TGTGCCACCAGTGAGAGCGGGGGGGCCTCCTACAATGAGCAGTTCTTC. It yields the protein CATSESGGASYNEQFF.

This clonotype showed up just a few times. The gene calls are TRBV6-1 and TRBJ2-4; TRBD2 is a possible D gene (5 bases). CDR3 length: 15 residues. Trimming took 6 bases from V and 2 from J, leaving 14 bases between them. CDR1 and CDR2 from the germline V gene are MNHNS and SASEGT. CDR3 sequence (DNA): TGTGCCAGCAGAACCTCGTCGGGGACCAAAAACATTCAGTACTTC. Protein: CASRTSSGTKNIQYF.